This TCR beta chain originates from a study of T-cell reconstitution after alpha-beta-depleted transplantation in children. General observations from the study: After one year, T-cell counts and TCRbeta diversity mostly came from new T cells. About two months after transplant, alpha-beta T cells reportedly came from several hundred expanded graft clones. The study traced high day-60 TCRbeta diversity in some patients to surviving recipient T cells and thymic progenitors.

There are a few counts of this clonotype. Its matching antigen is unknown. Unique molecular identifiers featured in how the TCRbeta library was prepared. TCRdb processed the PCR reads anew with MiXCR; each CDR3 protein has one entry. The profile shows 80,000 to 100,000 distinct CDR3 sequences, about 25% of them singletons. V was clipped by 2 bases and J by 0 bases, with 14 bases between them. This CDR3 region has 16 residues. Germline CDR1 SGHRS, CDR2 YFSETQ. The rearrangement joins TRBV5-1 to TRBJ1-1; TRBD1 is a possible D gene (5 bases). The sample consisted of PBMCs, taken before TCRalphabeta/CD19-depleted stem cell transplant. The sequence was obtained from a boy aged 2 to 10 with acute lymphoblastic leukemia, due to receive a stem cell transplant. This CDR3 is CASSFAGKVMNTEAFF. The CDR3 DNA is TGCGCCAGCAGCTTCGCAGGGAAGGTCATGAACACTGAAGCTTTCTTT.